This passage covers 26 T cell receptor beta chains from one sample sequenced in a study of regulatory T cells in long-lasting Graves disease. The time point is: persistent/refractory GD, antithyroid drugs over 5 years with positive TRAb. Researchers made the TCR library from RNA that was extracted from PBMCs. Arm-PCR of CDR3 regions and iRepertoire HTBI primers were the basis on which TCR beta libraries were built. TCRdb fed the multiplex PCR reads into MiXCR, producing one record per CDR3 protein. The sample lists roughly 450,000 distinct CDR3 sequences, roughly 20% occurring once. Here the sequenced sample was peripheral blood mononuclear cells (PBMCs), taken when the disease was refractory, from a patient treated with antithyroid drugs. These receptors all stem from a female donor with Graves disease.

This clonotype has only a few counts. In DNA form, the CDR3 reads TGCGCCAGCAGCTTCACCGGGACTACCCCTGACGGGCAGTACTTC. Translating gives CASSFTGTTPDGQYF. The chain employs TRBV5-1 and TRBJ2-7, with TRBD2 matching 7 bases. Losses at the gene ends were 2 bases for V and 9 bases for J; bases not matched to a gene: 14. This CDR3 is built from 15 residues. The germline CDR1 and CDR2 sequences are SGHRS and YFSETQ.

As concerns this clonotype: It differs at one base from a far larger clone, so likely a read error. The chain combines TRBV11-2 with TRBJ2-1; D not certain. The CDR3 consists of 13 residues. Germline assignment: CDR1 SGHAT and CDR2 FQNNGV. CDR3 DNA: TGTGCCAACAGCTTCGTAGCAGACAATGAGCAGTTCTTC. Its translation is CANSFVADNEQFF.

This clonotype was picked up a small number of times. This chain uses TRBV29-1 with TRBJ1-2; D is possibly TRBD1 (5 bases). Germline V CDR1 and CDR2: SQVTM, ANQGSEA. The V end was cut by 0 bases, the J end by 5 bases, with 13 bases between. The CDR3 runs 14 residues. The CDR3 loop reads CSVEEPGTGYGYTF. Here the CDR3 DNA reads TGCAGCGTTGAAGAGCCCGGGACGGGTTATGGCTACACCTTC.

This clonotype showed up just a few times. J is TRBJ1-2 and V is TRBV6-1; a weak D match, TRBD1 (5 bases). Germline-derived CDR1 and CDR2 are MNHNS and SASEGT. The CDR3 is made up of 14 amino acids. Trimming removed 6 bases from V and 8 bases from J, with 19 bases in between. The CDR3, as DNA: TGTGCCAGCAGGTCAGCCGGGACCTTACTAGGCTACACCTTC. Encoded protein: CASRSAGTLLGYTF.

This clonotype was seen at least ten times. V is TRBV28 and J is TRBJ1-1, with 8 bases aligning to TRBD1. In germline, CDR1 is MDHEN, CDR2 SYDVKM. Unmatched junction bases numbered 2, after V lost 2 bases and J lost 3 bases. CDR3 length equals 14 residues. Written as DNA, the CDR3 is TGTGCCAGCAGTTTACAGGGGGCAGACACTGAAGCTTTCTTT. Translating it yields CASSLQGADTEAFF.

This clonotype was observed a handful of times. V is TRBV27 and J is TRBJ2-5; D uncertain. Germline CDR1 is MNHEY and CDR2 is SMNVEV (reference sequence). Trimming took off 0 bases at V and 1 base at J, with 6 bases between the two ends. The CDR3 loop spans 14 amino acids. The CDR3 protein is CASSLSPLQETQYF. Written as DNA, the CDR3 is TGTGCCAGCAGTTTATCCCCTCTCCAAGAGACCCAGTACTTC.

The sample holds many counts of this clonotype. This chain links TRBV6-1 with TRBJ2-2; D is uncertain. Germline CDR1 MNHNS, CDR2 SASEGT. This CDR3 region has 14 residues. The germline V and J ends were trimmed by 7 bases and 3 bases, with 12 bases remaining between them. The CDR3 protein is CASTLIPHTGELFF. CDR3 sequence (DNA): TGTGCCAGCACTTTAATACCCCACACCGGGGAGCTGTTTTTT.

This clonotype was detected ten times or more. This chain uses TRBV5-8 with TRBJ1-1; D possibly corresponds to TRBD1 (6 bases). V lost 2 bases and J 0 bases, leaving 23 bases between the germline ends. Germline-derived CDR1 and CDR2 are SGHTS and YDEGEE. The length of the CDR3 is 19 residues. CDR3 sequence (DNA): TGTGCCAGCAGCTTCATTATGGGGGCCATTGAGTTTTTGAACACTGAAGCTTTCTTT. This gives the protein CASSFIMGAIEFLNTEAFF.

In its sample, this clonotype was seen a few times. A much larger clone lies a single base off, so this may be a read error. The chain combines TRBV3-1 with TRBJ1-6, with D perhaps matching TRBD1 (6 bases). Germline loops: CDR1 LGHDT, CDR2 YNNKEL (reference sequence). The CDR3 consists of 16 residues. The CDR3 DNA sequence: TGTGCCAGCAGCCAAGGCTTTCAGGGGTATAATTCACCCTTCCACTTT. Its protein is CASSQGFQGYNSPFHF. Together with reference TRBV3-1 and TRBJ1-6, the CDR3 gives the full variable domain: DTAVSQTPKYLVTQMGNDKSIKCEQNLGHDTMYWYKQDSKKFLKIMFSYNNKELIINETVPNRFSPKSPDKAHLNLHINSLELGDSAVYFCASSQGFQGYNSPFHFGNGTRLTVT.

This clonotype has at least ten counts. The chain is built from TRBV7-9 and TRBJ2-5, with 7 positions matching TRBD1. The CDR3 runs to 13 residues. The junction had 3 bases not matched to a gene; V was cut back by 3 bases and J by 5 bases. In germline, CDR1 is SEHNR, CDR2 FQNEAQ (reference sequence). The CDR3 sequence is CASSLTGLETQYF. In nucleotides, the CDR3 is TGTGCCAGCAGCTTGACAGGGTTGGAGACCCAGTACTTC.

The J gene is TRBJ1-3, the V gene TRBV6-1, with D possibly being TRBD1 (5 bases). The germline V and J ends were trimmed by 2 bases and 4 bases, with 12 bases remaining between them. In germline, CDR1 is MNHNS, CDR2 SASEGT. The CDR3 is 15 residues long. In DNA, the CDR3 is TGTGCCAGCAGTGAACAGGGACGCCCGGGAAACACCATATATTTT. Amino acids: CASSEQGRPGNTIYF.

This clonotype occurred a few times. The chain employs TRBV6-2 or TRBV6-3 and TRBJ2-3; D is ambiguous. With 1 base removed from V and 5 bases from J, the gap between germline ends came to 4 bases. This CDR3 spans 12 amino acids. In germline, CDR1 is MNHEY, CDR2 SVGEGT. CDR3 region: CASSYLVDTQYF. The DNA of the CDR3 is TGTGCCAGCAGTTACTTGGTAGATACGCAGTATTTT.

This clonotype was counted many times. The chain couples TRBV6-1 to TRBJ1-2, with 10 positions matching TRBD1. The CDR3 runs to 13 residues. V lost 4 bases and J lost 6; bases outside the gene matches: 2. Germline CDR1 reads MNHNS; CDR2 reads SASEGT. The CDR3 loop reads CASSGGQGNGYTF. CDR3 in DNA: TGTGCCAGCAGTGGGGGACAGGGGAATGGCTACACCTTC.

This clonotype has a count of ten or more. The chain links TRBV6-1 to TRBJ2-2; 10 bases line up with TRBD1. V dropped 4 bases and J dropped 3; count of bases not matched to a gene: 5. The CDR3 extends over 16 amino acids. The germline V gene has CDR1 MNHNS and CDR2 SASEGT. CDR3 sequence reads: CASSVIGTGDTGELFF. The CDR3 region has the DNA TGTGCCAGCAGTGTCATCGGGACAGGGGACACCGGGGAGCTGTTTTTT.

This clonotype was picked up a small number of times. This chain joins TRBV19 and TRBJ1-4, with D hard to call. The germline V gene has CDR1 LNHDA and CDR2 SQIVND (reference sequence). This CDR3 has 16 amino acids. V was shortened by 3 bases and J by 5 bases, with 16 bases between the two germline ends. The CDR3 spells CASSMGGKIRNEKLFF. In DNA form, the CDR3 reads TGTGCCAGTAGTATGGGAGGAAAGATACGGAATGAAAAACTGTTTTTT.

Ten or more counts support this clonotype. This rearrangement joins TRBV28 to TRBJ2-2; no clear D. Trimming pared 4 bases from V and 1 base from J, leaving 10 bases between. From germline, CDR1 is MDHEN and CDR2 SYDVKM. The CDR3 is 15 residues long. Written as DNA, the CDR3 is TGTGCCAGCAGTTGGACCAACCGGAACACCGGGGAGCTGTTTTTT. Encoded protein: CASSWTNRNTGELFF.

This chain connects TRBV27 to TRBJ2-6, with D unclear. The germline gives CDR1 MNHEY, CDR2 SMNVEV (reference sequence). Trimming removed 2 bases at V and 2 bases at J, with 7 bases between. This CDR3 has 15 residues. CDR3 DNA sequence: TGTGCCAGCAGTTTACAGCCCACTGGGGCCAACGTCCTGACTTTC. The encoded protein is CASSLQPTGANVLTF.

The chain is built from TRBV9 and TRBJ1-6; 7 bases are a match to TRBD1. CDR1 is SGDLS and CDR2 is YYNGEE in the germline V gene. This CDR3 comprises 17 residues. The trim removed 0 bases at V and 5 bases at J, leaving 8 bases unmatched. CDR3 protein: CASSVGAGQANNSPLHF. CDR3 in DNA: TGTGCCAGCAGCGTAGGCGCCGGACAGGCCAATAATTCACCCCTCCACTTT. Full variable domain (remainder filled in from reference TRBV9 and TRBJ1-6): DSGVTQTPKHLITATGQRVTLRCSPRSGDLSVYWYQQSLDQGLQFLIQYYNGEERAKGNILERFSAQQFPDLHSELNLSSLELGDSALYFCASSVGAGQANNSPLHFGNGTRLTVT.

The chain uses TRBV19 and TRBJ2-7, with 8 nucleotides matching TRBD1. From germline, CDR1 is LNHDA and CDR2 SQIVND (reference sequence). The CDR3 consists of 14 residues. With V trimmed by 10 bases and J by 5 bases, 13 bases remained unmatched. The CDR3 bases are TGTGCCACCTCACAGGGGGGCAGGGGGGACGAGCAGTACTTC. Its protein is CATSQGGRGDEQYF.

This clonotype was observed at least ten times. The V gene is TRBV7-7, the J gene TRBJ2-7, with D possibly matching TRBD2 (6 bases). The CDR3 extends over 13 amino acids. CDR1 is SSHAT and CDR2 is FNYEAQ in the germline V gene (reference sequence). V lost 8 bases and J lost 3, with 14 bases in between. The CDR3 sequence: CASSPGVNYEQYF. The DNA for the CDR3 is TGTGCCAGCTCCCCGGGGGTTAACTACGAGCAGTACTTC.

This clonotype was detected ten times or more. This chain uses TRBV9 with TRBJ2-7; perhaps TRBD1 as D (5 bases). This CDR3 has 16 amino acids. The V end lost 3 bases, the J end lost 1 base, and 17 bases lay between the germline ends. CDR1 and CDR2 from the germline V gene are SGDLS and YYNGEE. CDR3 sequence reads: CASSESMGRYSYEQYF. As DNA, the CDR3 is TGTGCCAGCAGCGAAAGCATGGGGCGGTATTCCTACGAGCAGTACTTC.

The gene calls are TRBV4-3 and TRBJ1-6, with D unresolved. The CDR3 covers 14 residues. The germline V gene encodes CDR1 LGHNA and CDR2 YSLEER. Trimming took off 1 base at V and 8 bases at J, with 9 bases between the two ends. CDR3 loop: CASSQADGDSPLHF. CDR3 nucleotide sequence: TGCGCCAGCAGCCAAGCGGACGGAGATTCACCCCTCCACTTT.

This clonotype has just a few counts. J is TRBJ2-1 and V is TRBV30, with unresolved D. V lost 4 bases and J lost 7, with 11 bases in between. Germline-derived CDR1 and CDR2 are GTSNPN and SVGIG (reference sequence). The CDR3 length is 12 residues. This chain's CDR3 is CAWTSPGNEQFF. For the CDR3, the DNA is TGTGCCTGGACTTCCCCTGGGAATGAGCAGTTCTTC. Variable domain in full (rest from reference TRBV30 and TRBJ2-1): SQTIHQWPATLVQPVGSPLSLECTVEGTSNPNLYWYRQAAGRGLQLLFYSVGIGQISSEVPQNLSASRPQDRQFILSSKKLLLSDSGFYLCAWTSPGNEQFFGPGTRLTVL.

The chain combines TRBV5-6 with TRBJ2-2; a possible D gene is TRBD2 (6 bases). Germline CDR1 is SGHDT and CDR2 is YYEEEE. V gave up 7 bases and J gave up 0 bases, with 16 bases separating them. The CDR3 totals 16 residues. This chain's CDR3 is CASLRGAGTNTGELFF. As DNA, the CDR3 is TGTGCCAGCCTGAGAGGGGCGGGAACGAACACCGGGGAGCTGTTTTTT.

This clonotype came up many times. The rearrangement links TRBV19 to TRBJ1-5; D ambiguous. Per the germline V gene, CDR1 is LNHDA and CDR2 is SQIVND (reference sequence). The V end lost 2 bases, the J end lost 2 bases, and 13 bases lay between the germline ends. The CDR3 runs 16 residues. CDR3 amino acids: CASSIKRQFGNQPQHF. CDR3 DNA: TGTGCCAGTAGTATAAAGAGGCAGTTTGGCAATCAGCCCCAGCATTTT.

This clonotype was found many times. The CDR3 DNA is TGCAGTGCTAGCAGTGAGGGGAACGAGCAGTACTTC. Translating gives CSASSEGNEQYF. The V call is TRBV20-1, the J call TRBJ2-7, with D perhaps being TRBD1 or TRBD2 (5 bases each). V lost 3 bases and J 5 bases, leaving 11 bases between the germline ends. Germline-derived CDR1 and CDR2 are DFQATT and SNEGSKA (reference sequence). The length of the CDR3 is 12 residues.